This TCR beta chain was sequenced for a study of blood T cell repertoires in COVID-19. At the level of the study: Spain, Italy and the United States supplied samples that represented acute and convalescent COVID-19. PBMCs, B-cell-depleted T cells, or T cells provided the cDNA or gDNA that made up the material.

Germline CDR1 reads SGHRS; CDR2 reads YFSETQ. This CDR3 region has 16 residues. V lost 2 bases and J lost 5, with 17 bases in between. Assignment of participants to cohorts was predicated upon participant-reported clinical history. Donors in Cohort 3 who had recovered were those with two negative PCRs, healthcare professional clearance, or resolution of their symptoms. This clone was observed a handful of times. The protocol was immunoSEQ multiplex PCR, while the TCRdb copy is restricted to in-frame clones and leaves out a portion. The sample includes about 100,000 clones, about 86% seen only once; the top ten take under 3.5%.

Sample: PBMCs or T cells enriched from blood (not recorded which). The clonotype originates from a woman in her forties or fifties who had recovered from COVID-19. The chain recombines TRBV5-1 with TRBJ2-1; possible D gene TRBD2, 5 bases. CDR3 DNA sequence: TGCGCCAGCAGCTTCGATGAGCGGAACCTGGACAATGAGCAGTTCTTC. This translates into CASSFDERNLDNEQFF. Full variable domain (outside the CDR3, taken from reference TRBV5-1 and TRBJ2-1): KAGVTQTPRYLIKTRGQQVTLSCSPISGHRSVSWYQQTPGQGLQFLFEYFSETQRNKGNFPGRFSGRQFSNSRSEMNVSTLELGDSALYLCASSFDERNLDNEQFFGPGTRLTVL.